This TCR beta chain was observed in a study of shared clonotypes between healthy human individuals. In the original processing: Filtering differed, since immunoSEQ gave only junction sequences and no quality scores. The assay was immunoSEQ multiplex PCR, and TCRdb's table has in-frame clones only and misses some. The V and J calls and the clone size are those of that table, but D and trimming were determined from the DNA. The profile shows about 2.4 million clones, approximately 93% of them singletons. Only Caucasian adults living in Nashville, Tennessee made up the donor group. Looked up from germline, CDR1 is MNHEY and CDR2 is SMNVEV (reference sequence). The V end lost 6 bases, the J end lost 7 bases, and 15 bases lay between the germline ends. The CDR3 spans 14 residues.

The sequence was collected from a man younger than 30 in good health. Some clones in this sample may be carry-over from other donors' samples. The sample consisted of naive CD4+ T cells from PBMCs. Regarding subset: CD45RA+ positively selected. This rearrangement joins TRBV27 to TRBJ1-4, with D tentatively TRBD1 (6 bases). Here the CDR3 DNA reads TGTGCCAGCAGAGTCGACAGGTTGAGTGAAAAACTGTTTTTT. Translating it yields CASRVDRLSEKLFF.